This T cell receptor (beta chain) was retrieved from a study of shared clonotypes between healthy human individuals. Study-wide results and caveats: Naive subsets generally had larger estimated richness than memory subsets. Naive CD4 clonotype sharing across a handful of donors was about 5%. A small donor pool kept down the genetic and exposure-history diversity that was represented.

Naive CD8 cells lacked CD45RO, underwent positive selection for CCR7 and left out terminally differentiated effector memory CD45RA+ cells. Comment on this clone: What it recognizes is unknown.

The CDR3 has 14 residues. Germline CDR1 is PRHDT and CDR2 is FYEKMQ (reference sequence). The V gene end was trimmed by 5 bases and the J gene end by 0 bases; junction bases not matched to a gene: 4. The data were produced by immunoSEQ multiplex PCR, yet TCRdb's version contains in-frame clones alone and is incomplete. The table includes 2 million to 2.5 million clones, 85% to 95% detected once. V and J are TRBV13 and TRBJ2-7; TRBD1 agrees at 7 bases. Material for sequencing was naive CD8+ T cells sorted from blood. The receptor comes from a man between 18 and 35 years old in good health. As DNA, the CDR3 is TGTGCCAGCAGCGAGACAGGGCTCTCCTACGAGCAGTACTTC. It encodes CASSETGLSYEQYF.